The clone carrying this TCR beta chain has only one observation. What it binds is not known. V was pared by 5 bases and J by 3 bases, with 1 base of the junction left unmatched. The CDR3 loop spans 13 amino acids. Looked up from germline, CDR1 is MNHEY and CDR2 is SMNVEV (reference sequence). The data derive from a study of shared clonotypes between healthy human individuals. Study outcomes and limitations: Several donors shared approximately 5% of their naive CD4 clonotypes.

The test was conducted at deep level. Authors' processing steps: Junction-only sequences without quality scores were provided by ImmunoSEQ, so filtering was different. TCRdb's table, derived via immunoSEQ multiplex PCR, lists solely in-frame clones and lacks some. The V and J calls and clone size are taken from that table; D and trimming were inferred from the DNA. This sample carries a few million clones, approximately 95% of them seen once, and the ten largest clones take under 0.45%. The clonotype was recovered from a man aged 18 to 29 in good health. Some clones in this sample may be carry-over from other donors' samples. This chain uses TRBV27 with TRBJ2-7; 10 bases are a match to TRBD2. Specimen: naive CD4+ T cells from PBMCs. Specified subset: CD45RA+ positively selected. The CDR3 region has the DNA TGTGCCAGCAGTAGCGGGAGGGGCTACGAGCAGTACTTC. This encodes CASSSGRGYEQYF.